Shown below are 22 T cell receptor beta chains from a single sample sequenced in a study of cytomegalovirus exposure and HLA in healthy donors. The study ran its PCR with 60 Vbeta and 13 Jbeta primers. Only in-frame clones appear in the TCRdb table, and some are missing; sequencing was by immunoSEQ multiplex PCR. Counted here are fewer than 200,000 clones, about 80% occurring once; the ten biggest clones make up about 1.3%. The material sequenced was PBMCs. The receptors were sampled from a young man in good health and CMV-seronegative.

The chain combines TRBV10-1 with TRBJ2-2; D is uncertain. Germline CDR1 WNHNN, CDR2 SYGVQD (reference sequence). The CDR3 sequence is 12 residues long. V lost 3 bases to trimming and J lost 5 bases, with 4 bases between them. The DNA for the CDR3 is TGCGCCAGCAGTGATCGGACCGGGGAGCTGTTTTTT. Amino acid sequence: CASSDRTGELFF.

V gene TRBV19 combines with J gene TRBJ2-7; TRBD1 matches 9 bases. Germline V gene sequence: CDR1 LNHDA, CDR2 SQIVND (reference sequence). The CDR3 sequence is 15 residues long. Trimming removed 6 bases from V and 0 bases from J; junction bases left unmatched: 6. The CDR3 nucleotides are TGTGCCAGTAGACTAACAGGGGGCTCCTCCTACGAGCAGTACTTC. Encoded protein: CASRLTGGSSYEQYF.

The chain joins TRBV4-1 to TRBJ2-1; D uncertain. From germline, CDR1 is MGHRA and CDR2 YSYEKL. Between the trimmed V and J ends, which lost 1 base and 6 bases, there was a span of 4 bases. The CDR3 consists of 12 residues. CDR3 coding DNA: TGCGCCAGCAGCCAAGGCAGCAATGAGCAGTTCTTC. Its protein product is CASSQGSNEQFF.

The chain uses TRBV6-1 and TRBJ1-5; D may be TRBD1 (6 bases). In germline, CDR1 is MNHNS, CDR2 SASEGT. CDR3 length: 17 residues. The ends were cut back, 4 bases at V and 2 bases at J, with 18 bases in the middle. The CDR3 reads CASSGRGGSLGNQPQHF. The CDR3 coding sequence is TGTGCCAGCAGTGGAAGGGGGGGGAGTTTGGGCAATCAGCCCCAGCATTTT.

This clone was counted once. V and J are TRBV5-1 and TRBJ2-2; D uncertain. This CDR3 comprises 16 residues. V was cut by 4 bases and J by 4 bases, with 17 bases left in between. Germline lookup yields CDR1 SGHRS and CDR2 YFSETQ. The CDR3 region is CASSVRVEFGTGELFF. The CDR3 DNA reads as TGCGCCAGCAGCGTCCGGGTAGAATTTGGCACCGGGGAGCTGTTTTTT.

The chain recombines TRBV4-3 with TRBJ1-5; perhaps TRBD1 as D (6 bases). Germline loops: CDR1 LGHNA, CDR2 YSLEER. V was pared by 0 bases and J by 2 bases, with 8 bases between. The CDR3 consists of 15 residues. The CDR3 protein is CASSQETGRNQPQHF. The DNA for the CDR3 is TGCGCCAGCAGCCAAGAAACAGGGCGCAATCAGCCCCAGCATTTT.

Turning to this clone: At one end the junction does not follow the germline gene, possibly because of a read error. V usage is TRBV18 and J usage is TRBJ1-3; perhaps TRBD1 as D (5 bases). Germline V gives CDR1 KGHSH, CDR2 LQKENI. The CDR3 sequence is 12 residues long. The CDR3 region is CASSPMEGQVNF. CDR3 sequence (DNA): TGTGCCAGCTCACCTATGGAGGGGCAGGTGAATTTT.

This chain joins TRBV5-3 and TRBJ1-6, with D perhaps matching TRBD1 (6 bases). TRBV5-3 is an ORF; its function is uncertain. The V end lost 0 bases, the J end lost 4 bases, and 14 bases lay between the germline ends. CDR3 length: 17 amino acids. DNA of the CDR3: TGTGCCAGAAGCTTGGCGAGGGGGACGGAATATAATTCACCCCTCCACTTT. This translates into CARSLARGTEYNSPLHF.

The rearrangement links TRBV5-1 to TRBJ2-7, with D tentatively TRBD1 (5 bases). CDR1 is SGHRS, CDR2 YFSETQ, per germline. The V gene lost 4 bases and the J gene lost 6 bases, with 14 bases spanning the gap. CDR3 length equals 13 residues. The CDR3 is CASSPLGRSEQYF. DNA for the CDR3: TGCGCCAGCAGCCCCCTGGGGCGCTCCGAGCAGTACTTC.

V gene TRBV7-9 combines with J gene TRBJ2-7; 8 bases are shared with TRBD2. Germline assignment: CDR1 SEHNR and CDR2 FQNEAQ (reference sequence). This CDR3 contains 14 residues. V lost 4 bases to trimming and J lost 1 base; unmatched junction nucleotides: 3. The CDR3 region is CASSSGTRSYEQYF. The DNA of the CDR3 is TGTGCCAGCAGCTCCGGGACTAGATCCTACGAGCAGTACTTC.

This clone turned up a few times. The chain is built from TRBV6-5 and TRBJ1-5, with D tentatively TRBD1 (6 bases). This CDR3 has 13 residues. The V end was cut by 10 bases, the J end by 0 bases, with 10 bases between. CDR1 and CDR2 from the germline V gene are MNHEY and SVGAGI. The CDR3 region is CATGTYSNQPQHF. CDR3 DNA sequence: TGTGCCACCGGGACATATAGCAATCAGCCCCAGCATTTT.

V usage is TRBV7-2 and J usage is TRBJ2-5; perhaps TRBD1 as D (5 bases). Trimming cost V 1 base and J 5 bases, with 14 bases left between them. The CDR3 covers 15 residues. Germline V gives CDR1 SGHTA, CDR2 FQGNSA. CDR3 protein: CASSLVGSGQETQYF. CDR3 nucleotides: TGTGCCAGCAGCTTAGTAGGGTCAGGGCAGGAGACCCAGTACTTC.

The genes are TRBV27 and TRBJ1-5; possibly TRBD1 for D (5 bases). V was trimmed by 6 bases and J by 6 bases, leaving 18 bases between them. Germline CDR1 and CDR2: MNHEY and SMNVEV (reference sequence). The CDR3 extends over 15 amino acids. This chain's CDR3 is CASREWAGRVQPQHF. The CDR3 DNA is TGTGCCAGCAGAGAATGGGCAGGGCGCGTTCAGCCCCAGCATTTT.

The chain carries TRBV5-8 and TRBJ2-1, with a possible D match to TRBD1 (6 bases). This CDR3 is built from 11 residues. V gave up 2 bases and J gave up 9 bases, with 6 bases separating them. The germline V gene encodes CDR1 SGHTS and CDR2 YDEGEE. CDR3 protein: CASSLQGEQFF. CDR3 bases: TGTGCCAGCAGCTTACAGGGTGAGCAGTTCTTC.

The rearrangement links TRBV7-9 to TRBJ2-7, with D possibly TRBD2 on 6 matching bases. Trimming took 6 bases from V and 2 from J, leaving 11 bases between them. The CDR3 spans 13 residues. CDR1 is SEHNR and CDR2 is FQNEAQ in the germline V gene (reference sequence). The chain's CDR3 is CASRGDSTYEQYF. The CDR3, as DNA: TGTGCCAGCAGGGGGGACTCGACCTACGAGCAGTACTTC. Variable domain in full (rest from reference TRBV7-9 and TRBJ2-7): DTGVSQNPRHKITKRGQNVTFRCDPISEHNRLYWYRQTLGQGPEFLTYFQNEAQLEKSRLLSDRFSAERPKGSFSTLEIQRTEQGDSAMYLCASRGDSTYEQYFGPGTRLTVT.

This sequence joins TRBV27 and TRBJ2-5; TRBD2 aligns across 11 bases. The CDR3 length is 19 residues. The ends lost 0 bases at V and 3 bases at J; junction bases unmatched: 12. Germline loops: CDR1 MNHEY, CDR2 SMNVEV (reference sequence). The CDR3 region has the DNA TGTGCCAGCAGTTTATCGGGTTTAGCGGGAGGGGTTATAGAAGAGACCCAGTACTTC. Its translation is CASSLSGLAGGVIEETQYF.

This clone was detected only a few times. The rearrangement uses TRBV19 and TRBJ2-2, with a tentative D call TRBD2 (7 bases). This CDR3 spans 17 amino acids. In germline, CDR1 is LNHDA, CDR2 SQIVND (reference sequence). The V end lost 6 bases, the J end lost 0 bases, and 17 bases lay between the germline ends. CDR3 DNA sequence: TGTGCCAGTAGGCGGGGGCCAGGTTCGCCGAACACCGGGGAGCTGTTTTTT. Protein sequence: CASRRGPGSPNTGELFF.

On this clone itself: A read error may account for a junction end that differs from germline. The chain links TRBV6-5 to TRBJ1-5, with TRBD1 matching 9 bases. The CDR3 totals 13 residues. Germline V gives CDR1 MNHEY, CDR2 SVGAGI. The CDR3 region has the DNA TGTGCCGGCAGCATGGACAGGGGTCAGCCCCAGCATTTT. Translating it yields CAGSMDRGQPQHF.

The V and J genes are TRBV1 and TRBJ2-1; the DNA was not compared with TRBD2, the D call given in the table. TRBV1 is a pseudogene. The CDR3 is 15 amino acids. The CDR3 loop is CTSSDLAGGPSEQFF. DNA of the CDR3: TGCACCAGCAGCGACCTAGCGGGGGGGCCTAGTGAGCAGTTCTTC.

This clone has only a few counts. The rearrangement links TRBV4-1 to TRBJ1-2; 11 nucleotides agree with TRBD1. The CDR3 runs to 15 residues. Germline CDR1 MGHRA, CDR2 YSYEKL. The V and J ends lost 1 base and 6 bases, in that order; junction bases with no gene match: 4. The DNA for the CDR3 is TGCGCCAGCAGCCAAGGACCGGACAGGGGGCATGGCTACACCTTC. Its translation is CASSQGPDRGHGYTF.

The chain links TRBV4-1 to TRBJ2-7, with a possible D match to TRBD1 (5 bases). The CDR3 consists of 17 residues. CDR1 and CDR2 (germline): MGHRA, YSYEKL. V gave up 0 bases and J gave up 0 bases, with 15 bases separating them. For the CDR3, the DNA is TGCGCCAGCAGCCAAGACCTTTTGGGGCAGTTCTCCTACGAGCAGTACTTC. This sequence encodes CASSQDLLGQFSYEQYF.

This clone was counted a few times. The V gene is TRBV2, the J gene TRBJ2-2; 7 bases match TRBD1. CDR3 length: 14 residues. Per the germline V gene, CDR1 is SNHLY and CDR2 is FYNNEI. Trimming took 7 bases from V and 7 from J; bases not matched to a gene: 9. CDR3 DNA sequence: TGTGCCAGCAAAACAGGGGCGAGTGGCGGGGAGCTGTTTTTT. Translation gives CASKTGASGGELFF. The complete variable domain, with remaining parts taken from reference TRBV2 and TRBJ2-2, reads EPEVTQTPSHQVTQMGQEVILRCVPISNHLYFYWYRQILGQKVEFLVSFYNNEISEKSEIFDDQFSVERPDGSNFTLKIRSTKLEDSAMYFCASKTGASGGELFFGEGSRLTVL.